This is a list of T cell receptor beta chains from one sample in a study of early T cells in non-severe SARS-CoV-2 infection. TCRdb passed the 5' RACE reads through MiXCR, listing each CDR3 protein once. The repertoire holds 100,000 to 120,000 distinct CDR3 sequences, 9% to 14% seen once, with less than 3.5% in the top ten. Specimen: whole blood. The receptors come from an adult who was a healthcare worker with PCR-confirmed SARS-CoV-2 infection or an uninfected control (not recorded which). Each CDR3 is given without its conserved first and last residue. Each record gives: J gene, V gene, clone size, CDR3 protein. Clone sizes are given selectively: once, few, many, or a class where the clone is expanded.

TRBJ2-1 | TRBV4-1 | . | ASSQDAGAVYNEQF
TRBJ1-2 | TRBV5-1 | many | ASSLYLGDGYT
TRBJ2-7 | TRBV2 | . | ASSQEGGTTYEQY
TRBJ2-5 | TRBV6-6 | . | ASSFPGQGAGETQY
TRBJ2-7 | TRBV6-6 | few | ASSSPFSTLSGGEQY
TRBJ1-2 | TRBV20-1 | few | SATPGTEYGYT
TRBJ2-3 | TRBV27 | . | ASSLVGQGTDTQY
TRBJ2-3 | TRBV20-1 | few | SARGGRGGTQY
TRBJ2-7 | TRBV28 | . | ASSLSRGYEQY
TRBJ1-2 | TRBV29-1 | . | SVYTRTVGDGYT
TRBJ1-5 | TRBV6-4 | many | ASSDSLGQPQH
TRBJ2-3 | TRBV7-6 | . | ASSSRGNPDGATDTQY
TRBJ1-1 | TRBV29-1 | few | SVVWGTEAF
TRBJ2-5 | TRBV29-1 | few | SVRGTSGEETQY
TRBJ1-1 | TRBV18 | many | ASSPRPNTEAF
TRBJ1-3 | TRBV29-1 | . | SVEGTPSSGNTIY
TRBJ2-7 | TRBV24-1 | . | ATNRQDSYEQY
TRBJ2-3 | TRBV13 | . | ASSSRSRQY
TRBJ2-7 | TRBV27 | few | ASSFLGNEQY
TRBJ2-3 | TRBV7-2 | few | ASSLNPIDTQY
TRBJ2-2 | TRBV20-1 | . | SASPHSAGPTGELF
TRBJ2-3 | TRBV28 | once | ASKGGGGTDTQY
TRBJ2-1 | TRBV14 | few | ASSQQGGGEQF
TRBJ1-5 | TRBV18 | many | ASSLLQGRNQPQH
TRBJ2-3 | TRBV5-1 | many | ASSSGTSAAARDTQY
TRBJ2-2 | TRBV7-3 | many | ASSLSQGTGELF
TRBJ1-1 | TRBV6-1 | . | ASRDSLNTEAF
TRBJ2-2 | TRBV7-9 | few | ASSLGRGNTGELF
TRBJ2-5 | TRBV18 | many | ASSPLSAETQY
TRBJ1-2 | TRBV28 | few | ASSLMTGGPYGYT
TRBJ1-2 | TRBV3-1 | . | ASSLWPLGGDGYT
TRBJ1-6 | TRBV20-1 | many | SANEGSPDSPLH
TRBJ2-7 | TRBV29-1 | . | SVVNTGGSNSYEQY
TRBJ2-3 | TRBV5-1 | many | ASLAGANTDTQY
TRBJ1-2 | TRBV5-6 | few | ASSPLDLNYGYT
TRBJ2-3 | TRBV10-3 | . | AISESKLGTSYADTQY
TRBJ2-3 | TRBV7-2 | few | ASSRTTYTDTQY
TRBJ2-2 | TRBV11-1 | many | ASSLGPGTGELF
TRBJ1-1 | TRBV5-1 | few | ASSLQGDGTEAF
TRBJ2-2 | TRBV7-6 | . | ASSQPAGRTGELF
TRBJ2-3 | TRBV19 | few | ASSGGSGGSDTQY
TRBJ2-1 | TRBV20-1 | . | SARPTSYNEQF
TRBJ2-3 | TRBV7-6 | . | ASSPAGTSVDTQY
TRBJ1-1 | TRBV3-1 | few | ASRLRGKGTEAF
TRBJ1-2 | TRBV28 | many | ASSLGYYGYT
TRBJ1-1 | TRBV30 | many | AWGLATEAF
TRBJ2-1 | TRBV29-1 | many | SVALQRGKGDEQF
TRBJ2-5 | TRBV5-1 | few | ASSLGLAGIQETQY
TRBJ2-5 | TRBV29-1 | few | ATGGPGETQY
TRBJ2-5 | TRBV7-6 | . | ASSPRLAGGGETQY
TRBJ2-7 | TRBV20-1 | few | SARAGGEQY
TRBJ1-2 | TRBV29-1 | many | SVEASQGMGGYT